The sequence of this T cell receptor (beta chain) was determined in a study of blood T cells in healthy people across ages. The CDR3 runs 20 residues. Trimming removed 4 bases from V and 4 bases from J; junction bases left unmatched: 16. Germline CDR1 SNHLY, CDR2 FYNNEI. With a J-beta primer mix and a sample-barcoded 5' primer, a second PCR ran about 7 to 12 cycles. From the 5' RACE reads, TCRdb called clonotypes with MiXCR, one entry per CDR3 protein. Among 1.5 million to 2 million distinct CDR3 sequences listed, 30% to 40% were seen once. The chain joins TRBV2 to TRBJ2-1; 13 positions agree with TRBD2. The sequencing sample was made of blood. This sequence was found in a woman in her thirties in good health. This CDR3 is CASSGGALAGGLERYNEQFF. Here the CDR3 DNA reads TGTGCCAGCAGTGGTGGGGCACTAGCGGGGGGGCTCGAACGTTACAATGAGCAGTTCTTC.